The clone carrying this T cell receptor beta chain was observed a handful of times. Cohort 3 recovered donors had two negative PCRs, clearance, or symptom resolution. Assay used: immunoSEQ multiplex PCR; TCRdb lists only in-frame clones, some missing. The sample includes fewer than 200,000 clones, 80% to 90% seen only once; the top ten take 12% to 15%. The data belong to a study of blood T cell repertoires in COVID-19. The V gene lost 5 bases and the J gene lost 0 bases, with 10 bases spanning the gap. CDR1 is MNHEY and CDR2 is SMNVEV in the germline V gene (reference sequence). This CDR3 contains 14 residues.

This receptor was obtained from a man aged 50-59 years who had recovered from COVID-19. This chain uses TRBV27 with TRBJ1-1, with no clear D. The sample taken for sequencing was PBMCs or T cells enriched from blood (not recorded which). For the CDR3, the DNA is TGTGCCAGCAGTCGCCGCGAGATGAACACTGAAGCTTTCTTT. This codes for CASSRREMNTEAFF.